The 29 T cell receptor beta chains listed next were all sequenced from one sample in a study of blood T cells in healthy people across ages. Combining a sample-barcoded 5' primer with a J-beta primer mix, a second PCR ran for about 7 to 11 cycles. One entry per CDR3 protein results from TCRdb running MiXCR on the 5' RACE reads. The sample lists about 1.5 million distinct CDR3 sequences, around two fifths occurring once. Specimen: blood. These receptors came from a woman between 18 and 29 years old in good health.

This chain uses TRBV5-1 with TRBJ1-1; TRBD1 matches at 10 bases. The CDR3 has 16 amino acids. After removal of 4 bases from V and 7 bases from J, the junction contained 13 bases not matched to a gene. Germline V CDR1 and CDR2: SGHRS, YFSETQ. CDR3 nucleotide sequence: TGCGCCAGCAGCCCTGGGGGCGGGACAGGGGCCTTTGAAGCTTTCTTT. Protein sequence: CASSPGGGTGAFEAFF.

There are many counts of this clonotype. V is TRBV10-2 and J is TRBJ2-7; 10 nucleotides match TRBD1. The CDR3 loop spans 14 amino acids. The V gene's germline CDR1 is WSHSY and CDR2 SAAADI. V trimming: 8 bases; J trimming: 4 bases; junction bases outside the gene matches: 8. The CDR3 sequence: CASVSGQGLYEQYF. The CDR3 region has the DNA TGCGCCAGCGTATCGGGACAGGGGCTTTACGAGCAGTACTTC.

The rearrangement uses TRBV12-3 or TRBV12-4 and TRBJ2-3; TRBD2 agrees at 7 bases. J gave up 2 bases and V 3 bases, and 5 bases lay outside the gene matches. The CDR3 has 15 amino acids. In nucleotides, the CDR3 is TGTGCCAGCAGTTTGCGAGCGGGGATCACAGATACGCAGTATTTT. Its protein is CASSLRAGITDTQYF.

This chain uses TRBV7-6 with TRBJ1-1; no clear D gene. V was trimmed by 5 bases and J by 7 bases, leaving 14 bases between them. The germline CDR1 and CDR2 sequences are SGHVS and FNYEAQ. The CDR3 runs to 13 residues. The DNA for the CDR3 is TGTGCCAGCAGCGCCTGGACGGCCCTTGAAGCTTTCTTT. Translated: CASSAWTALEAFF.

In its sample, this clonotype was seen a few times. V and J are TRBV5-1 and TRBJ1-2, with 9 bases that match TRBD1. Trimming cost V 4 bases and J 4 bases; bases outside gene matches: 11. In germline, CDR1 is SGHRS, CDR2 YFSETQ. The length of the CDR3 is 16 residues. Here the CDR3 reads CASSPEQGASGYGYTF. The DNA of the CDR3 is TGCGCCAGCAGCCCGGAACAGGGGGCAAGCGGCTATGGCTACACCTTC.

The V and J genes are TRBV7-9 and TRBJ1-2, with D tentatively TRBD1 (6 bases). Trimming took 5 bases from V and 4 from J, leaving 23 bases between them. The germline V gene encodes CDR1 SEHNR and CDR2 FQNEAQ (reference sequence). This CDR3 is built from 17 residues. The CDR3 reads CASSRRRDGGPSYGYTF. CDR3 nucleotide sequence: TGTGCCAGCAGCCGACGTCGGGACGGGGGGCCGTCCTATGGCTACACCTTC.

This clonotype occurred once. The V call is TRBV10-3, the J call TRBJ2-5, with 13 bases identical to TRBD2. TRBJ2-7 explains the end of the DNA better; the J call may be wrong. The CDR3 contains 16 residues. Germline V CDR1 and CDR2: ENHRY, SYGVKD. The CDR3, as DNA: TGTGACACCGTACTCAGTCGGACTAGCGGGAGCTACGAGCAGTACTTC. This translates into CDTVLSRTSGSYEQYF.

The chain links TRBV9 to TRBJ2-7; TRBD1 agrees at 8 bases. Germline CDR1 SGDLS, CDR2 YYNGEE. The CDR3 is 15 amino acids. The V gene end was trimmed by 3 bases and the J gene end by 3 bases; junction bases not matched to a gene: 8. The CDR3 here is CASSAGPGQVYEQYF. The CDR3 bases are TGTGCCAGCAGCGCCGGGCCGGGACAGGTCTACGAGCAGTACTTC.

There are a few counts of this clonotype. V is TRBV6-5 and J is TRBJ1-5; D not certain. The CDR3 has 14 residues. In germline, CDR1 is MNHEY, CDR2 SVGAGI. The germline V and J ends were trimmed by 6 bases and 1 base, with 10 bases remaining between them. The CDR3 DNA is TGTGCCAGCAGACCAGACATCAGCAATCAGCCCCAGCATTTT. As protein: CASRPDISNQPQHF.

A few counts support this clonotype. V and J are TRBV11-2 and TRBJ1-1; D is possibly TRBD1 (5 bases). Germline V gene data show CDR1 as SGHAT and CDR2 as FQNNGV. CDR3 size: 15 residues. Trimming took 2 bases from V and 4 from J, leaving 14 bases between them. CDR3 protein: CASSLNQGRGTEAFF. The CDR3, as DNA: TGTGCCAGCAGCTTAAATCAGGGACGGGGCACTGAAGCTTTCTTT.

The chain employs TRBV27 and TRBJ2-3; possible D gene TRBD1, 9 bases. This CDR3 is built from 15 residues. The V and J ends lost 5 bases and 5 bases respectively, with 17 bases between them. Germline V gene data show CDR1 as MNHEY and CDR2 as SMNVEV (reference sequence). CDR3 protein: CASSADRGTRDTQYF. The DNA of the CDR3 is TGTGCCAGCAGTGCCGACAGGGGGACTAGAGATACGCAGTATTTT.

This clonotype was counted a few times. The genes are TRBV12-3 or TRBV12-4 and TRBJ2-4, with D hard to call. Matching the DNA end better, TRBJ2-7 makes the J call doubtful. The CDR3 loop spans 14 amino acids. CDR3: CASSYVRARYEQYF. The CDR3 coding sequence is TGTGCCAGCAGTTATGTACGAGCAAGGTACGAGCAGTACTTC.

The chain combines TRBV28 with TRBJ2-2; D may be TRBD2 (5 bases). The CDR3 has 16 residues. In germline, CDR1 is MDHEN, CDR2 SYDVKM. V lost 5 bases and J 1 base, leaving 14 bases between the germline ends. The CDR3 reads CASSPPVAGNTGELFF. The CDR3 nucleotides are TGTGCCAGCAGTCCCCCCGTTGCGGGGAACACCGGGGAGCTGTTTTTT.

This clonotype occurred once. A much larger clone differs by one base, so this may be a read error. V usage is TRBV14 and J usage is TRBJ1-2; the D gene is possibly TRBD1 (6 bases). The V gene lost 1 base and the J gene lost 4 bases, with 10 bases spanning the gap. This CDR3 contains 14 residues. Germline assignment: CDR1 SGHDN and CDR2 FVKESK. In DNA form, the CDR3 reads TGTGCCAGCAGCCAAGCGACAGGACCCTATGGCTACACCTTC. It is translated as CASSQATGPYGYTF.

The chain has TRBV14 and TRBJ1-5, with D uncertain. From germline, CDR1 is SGHDN and CDR2 FVKESK. V was shortened by 0 bases and J by 6 bases, with 12 bases between the two germline ends. The CDR3 has 15 residues. CDR3 protein: CASSQDGGYGQPQHF. For the CDR3, the DNA is TGTGCCAGCAGCCAAGATGGAGGGTACGGTCAGCCCCAGCATTTT.

The chain links TRBV6-1 to TRBJ1-5; D gene uncertain. The CDR3 contains 14 residues. Germline CDR1 reads MNHNS; CDR2 reads SASEGT. V gave up 1 base and J gave up 5 bases, with 9 bases separating them. The CDR3 DNA follows: TGTGCCAGCAGTGAAGGCTTTGGCGATCAGCCCCAGCATTTT. The encoded protein is CASSEGFGDQPQHF.

The chain combines TRBV4-1 with TRBJ2-1; D uncertain. The CDR3 runs to 13 residues. The germline CDR1 and CDR2 sequences are MGHRA and YSYEKL. V shed 1 base and J shed 13 bases, with 14 bases lying between them. The CDR3 reads CASSQGPVETQFF. CDR3 in DNA: TGCGCCAGCAGCCAAGGGCCGGTAGAGACCCAGTTCTTC.

The chain combines TRBV20-1 with TRBJ1-6; 9 bases match TRBD1. The CDR3 has 15 amino acids. The trim removed 2 bases at V and 6 bases at J, leaving 5 bases unmatched. The germline V gene has CDR1 DFQATT and CDR2 SNEGSKA (reference sequence). CDR3 residues: CSARPGQGFNSPLHF. The CDR3 DNA sequence: TGCAGTGCTAGACCGGGACAGGGATTTAATTCACCCCTCCACTTT.

This clonotype was picked up a small number of times. The chain couples TRBV6-2 or TRBV6-3 to TRBJ1-2, with D perhaps matching TRBD1 (5 bases). Germline CDR1 MNHEY, CDR2 SVGEGT. The CDR3 length is 16 residues. Trimming cost V 0 bases and J 8 bases, with 19 bases left between them. CDR3 sequence (DNA): TGTGCCAGCAGTTACTCGGGAGGGGCCGGTATGTGGGGCTACACCTTC. As protein: CASSYSGGAGMWGYTF.

The chain recombines TRBV2 with TRBJ2-3; 9 bases are shared with TRBD2. CDR3 size: 14 residues. CDR1 and CDR2 from the germline V gene are SNHLY and FYNNEI. J gave up 6 bases and V 4 bases, and 5 bases lay outside the gene matches. For the CDR3, the DNA is TGTGCCAGCAGTGTTAGCGGGAGAGCCGATACGCAGTATTTT. Translating it yields CASSVSGRADTQYF.

CDR3 amino acids: CASPNGGMGYEQYF. CDR3 in DNA: TGTGCCAGTCCAAACGGGGGAATGGGTTACGAGCAGTACTTC. This chain joins TRBV19 and TRBJ2-7, with TRBD2 as a possible D gene (6 bases). This CDR3 contains 14 residues. Trimming left V 8 bases short and J 4 bases short, with 18 bases between. The germline CDR1 and CDR2 sequences are LNHDA and SQIVND (reference sequence). Complete variable domain (other parts from reference TRBV19 and TRBJ2-7): DGGITQSPKYLFRKEGQNVTLSCEQNLNHDAMYWYRQDPGQGLRLIYYSQIVNDFQKGDIAEGYSVSREKKESFPLTVTSAQKNPTAFYLCASPNGGMGYEQYFGPGTRLTVT.

This rearrangement joins TRBV6-1 to TRBJ1-2; tentatively, D is TRBD1 (5 bases). V gave up 8 bases and J gave up 4 bases, with 14 bases separating them. The germline V gene encodes CDR1 MNHNS and CDR2 SASEGT. The CDR3 spans 13 residues. The CDR3 spells CASSEGNPYGYTF. The DNA for the CDR3 is TGTGCCAGCTCCGAGGGGAATCCCTATGGCTACACCTTC.

About this clonotype: An end of the junction differs from the germline gene, which may be a read error. The chain combines TRBV12-3 or TRBV12-4 with TRBJ2-1; a possible D gene is TRBD1 (5 bases). The CDR3 contains 20 residues. CDR3 sequence (DNA): TGTGCCAGCCGTTTAAGCTATCCGGCCAGGGCCACTTTCTCCTACAATGAGCAGTTCTTC. Translating it yields CASRLSYPARATFSYNEQFF.

This rearrangement joins TRBV27 to TRBJ2-4, with 8 positions matching TRBD1. The DNA end is a closer match to TRBJ2-7, so the J assignment may be wrong. CDR1 MNHEY and CDR2 SMNVEV come from the germline V gene (reference sequence). The CDR3 consists of 14 residues. As DNA, the CDR3 is TGTGCCAGCAGCCCGCAGGGGGCTGTAAACGAGCAGTACTTC. Translation: CASSPQGAVNEQYF.

The chain's CDR3 is CASSYSATGGPKNIQYF. CDR3 coding DNA: TGTGCCAGCAGTTACTCGGCGACAGGGGGGCCCAAAAACATTCAGTACTTC. The genes are TRBV6-5 and TRBJ2-4; 9 bases map to TRBD1. V was clipped by 0 bases and J by 2 bases; unmatched bases: 5. The CDR3 loop spans 17 amino acids. From germline, CDR1 is MNHEY and CDR2 SVGAGI.

The chain employs TRBV11-2 and TRBJ2-2; D is ambiguous. The CDR3 runs 16 residues. Trimming pared 5 bases from V and 2 bases from J, leaving 15 bases between. The germline gives CDR1 SGHAT, CDR2 FQNNGV. The CDR3 loop is CASSIQTVANTGELFF. In DNA, the CDR3 is TGTGCCAGCAGCATACAAACAGTGGCCAACACCGGGGAGCTGTTTTTT.

This clonotype was observed many times. The gene calls are TRBV6-2 or TRBV6-3 and TRBJ2-1; D gene unclear. V lost 8 bases and J 8 bases, leaving 4 bases between the germline ends. The CDR3 consists of 9 residues. The V gene's germline CDR1 is MNHEY and CDR2 SVGEGT. CDR3 protein: CASGDEQFF. CDR3 nucleotide sequence: TGTGCCAGCGGAGATGAGCAGTTCTTC.

The genes are TRBV7-9 and TRBJ2-1; D perhaps matches TRBD1 (7 bases). This CDR3 spans 14 amino acids. Trimming stripped 5 bases from V and 8 bases from J, with 16 bases between. Germline CDR1 is SEHNR and CDR2 is FQNEAQ (reference sequence). Here the CDR3 DNA reads TGTGCCAGCAGCAGACCGGAGGGGGCTGATGAGCAGTTCTTC. Its protein is CASSRPEGADEQFF.

The rearrangement joins TRBV6-1 to TRBJ1-2; 9 bases line up with TRBD1. J was trimmed by 5 bases and V by 2 bases; bases with no gene match: 9. Germline-derived CDR1 and CDR2 are MNHNS and SASEGT. The CDR3 spans 16 residues. The CDR3 spells CASSEPYRGLSYGYTF. The CDR3 bases are TGTGCCAGCAGTGAACCCTACAGGGGGCTGTCTTATGGCTACACCTTC.